Reported below is one TCR beta chain. The antigen is undetermined. Naive CD8 cells lacked CD45RO and underwent positive selection for CCR7, leaving out terminally differentiated effector memory CD45RA+ cells. Sequenced by immunoSEQ multiplex PCR; TCRdb stores in-frame clones only, minus some. The table lists some 2.1 million clones, about 95% of them singletons. Trimming took 1 base from V and 0 from J; bases not matched to a gene: 5. The CDR3 covers 17 residues. CDR1 is SGHVS, CDR2 FQNEAQ, per germline. The record originates from a study of shared clonotypes between healthy human individuals. The wider study: Per donor, CD8 memory used one plate, CD8 naive used two, CD4 memory used three and CD4 naive used three. Findings and limits, study-wide: Among donors, clonotype sharing was expected to be affected by sequencing depth. The small donor group covered limited genetic and exposure diversity. What naive subsets generally showed was a larger estimated richness than memory subsets showed.

The source of this sequence is a man aged 18 to 30 in good health. Sequenced sample: naive CD8+ T cells sorted from blood. The chain has TRBV7-8 and TRBJ1-5; the match to TRBD1 covers 8 bases. The chain's CDR3 is CASSLEQGAYSNQPQHF. The CDR3 DNA reads TGTGCCAGCAGCTTAGAGCAGGGGGCTTATAGCAATCAGCCCCAGCATTTT.